This T cell receptor (beta chain) appears in the sequencing data of a study of blood T cell repertoires in COVID-19. Profiling relied on immunoSEQ multiplex PCR, and the TCRdb table lists in-frame clones only, not all of them. The sample holds approximately 42,000 clones, around 75% seen once. CDR3 length: 16 residues. Per the germline V gene, CDR1 is LNHDA and CDR2 is SQIVND (reference sequence). V shed 7 bases, J shed 4 bases, and the junction held 14 bases outside the gene matches. This TCR was recovered from a man of 80 years or more with acute or convalescent COVID-19. The chain employs TRBV19 and TRBJ1-1; 8 bases match TRBD1. The specimen sequenced was peripheral blood. CDR3 amino acids: CASTQRGRGRRTEAFF. In DNA, the CDR3 is TGTGCCAGTACCCAAAGAGGCAGGGGGCGACGCACTGAAGCTTTCTTT.